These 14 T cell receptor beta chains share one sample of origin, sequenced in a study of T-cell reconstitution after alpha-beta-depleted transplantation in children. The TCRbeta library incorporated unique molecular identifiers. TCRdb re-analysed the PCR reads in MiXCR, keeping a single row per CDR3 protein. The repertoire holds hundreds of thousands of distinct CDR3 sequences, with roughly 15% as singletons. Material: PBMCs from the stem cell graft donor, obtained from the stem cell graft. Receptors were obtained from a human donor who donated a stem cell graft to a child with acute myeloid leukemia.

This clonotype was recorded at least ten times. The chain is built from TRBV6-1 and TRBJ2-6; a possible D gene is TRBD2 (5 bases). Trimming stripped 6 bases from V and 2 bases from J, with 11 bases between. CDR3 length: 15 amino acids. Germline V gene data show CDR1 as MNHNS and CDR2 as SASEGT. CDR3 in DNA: TGTGCCAGCAGCAGAGACGGGGCTGGGGCCAACGTCCTGACTTTC. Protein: CASSRDGAGANVLTF.

The CDR3 region has the DNA TGTGCCAGCACCCCCTCAGGGGGGTCCAATGAGCAGTTCTTC. Translating gives CASTPSGGSNEQFF. V and J are TRBV7-2 and TRBJ2-1, with D possibly being TRBD1 (7 bases). The V and J ends lost 7 bases and 6 bases respectively, with 16 bases between them. This CDR3 region has 14 residues. Germline V lookup: CDR1 SGHTA, CDR2 FQGNSA.

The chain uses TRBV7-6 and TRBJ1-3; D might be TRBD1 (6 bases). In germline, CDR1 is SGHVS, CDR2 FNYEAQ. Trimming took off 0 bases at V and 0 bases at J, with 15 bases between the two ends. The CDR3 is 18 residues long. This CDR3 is CASSLASYPDSSGNTIYF. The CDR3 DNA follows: TGTGCCAGCAGCTTAGCTTCATATCCGGACAGCTCTGGAAACACCATATATTTT.

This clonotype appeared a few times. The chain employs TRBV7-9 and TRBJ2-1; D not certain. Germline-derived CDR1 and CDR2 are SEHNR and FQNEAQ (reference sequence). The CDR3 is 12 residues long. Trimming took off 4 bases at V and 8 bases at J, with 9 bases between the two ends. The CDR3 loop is CASSSESDEQFF. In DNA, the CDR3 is TGTGCCAGCAGCTCAGAAAGCGATGAGCAGTTCTTC.

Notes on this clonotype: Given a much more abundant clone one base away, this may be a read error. The CDR3 loop reads CASSPFVTSGPAPYNEQFF. CDR3 nucleotide sequence: TGTGCCAGCAGCCCATTTGTGACTAGCGGGCCTGCTCCCTACAATGAGCAGTTCTTC. The rearrangement links TRBV4-2 to TRBJ2-1; 10 bases match TRBD2. Germline CDR1 and CDR2: LGHNA and YNFKEQ. The junction had 14 bases not matched to a gene; V was cut back by 4 bases and J by 2 bases. The CDR3 consists of 19 residues.

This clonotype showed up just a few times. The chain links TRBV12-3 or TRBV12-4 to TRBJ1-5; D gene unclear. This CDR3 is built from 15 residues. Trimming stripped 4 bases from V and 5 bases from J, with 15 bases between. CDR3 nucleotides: TGTGCCAGCAGTTCCCCGGCCGGATCCTATCAGCCCCAGCATTTT. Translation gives CASSSPAGSYQPQHF.

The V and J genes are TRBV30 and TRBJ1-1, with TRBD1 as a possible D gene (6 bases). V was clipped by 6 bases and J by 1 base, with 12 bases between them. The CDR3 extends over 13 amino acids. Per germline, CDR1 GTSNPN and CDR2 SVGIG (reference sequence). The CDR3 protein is CACIDRRNTEAFF. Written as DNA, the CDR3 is TGTGCCTGCATTGACAGGAGGAACACTGAAGCTTTCTTT.

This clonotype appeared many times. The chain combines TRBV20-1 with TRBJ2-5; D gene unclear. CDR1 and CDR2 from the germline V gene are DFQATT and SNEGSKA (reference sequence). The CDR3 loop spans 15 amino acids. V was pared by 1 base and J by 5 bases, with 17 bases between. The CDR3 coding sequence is TGCAGTGCTAGAGGATTATCAGGTCTCCGGGAGACCCAGTACTTC. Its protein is CSARGLSGLRETQYF.

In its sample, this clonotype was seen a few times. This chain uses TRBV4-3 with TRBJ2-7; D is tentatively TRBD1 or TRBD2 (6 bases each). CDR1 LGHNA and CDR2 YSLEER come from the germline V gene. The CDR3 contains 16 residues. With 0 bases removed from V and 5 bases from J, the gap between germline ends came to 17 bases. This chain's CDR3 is CASSQDQGTRENEQYF. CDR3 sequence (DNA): TGCGCCAGCAGCCAAGATCAAGGGACACGGGAGAACGAGCAGTACTTC.

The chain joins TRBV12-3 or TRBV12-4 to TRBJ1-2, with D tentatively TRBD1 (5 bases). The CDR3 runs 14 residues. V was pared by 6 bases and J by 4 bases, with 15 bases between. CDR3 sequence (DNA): TGTGCCAGCAGACCCACGACAGACGCCTATGGCTACACCTTC. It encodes CASRPTTDAYGYTF.

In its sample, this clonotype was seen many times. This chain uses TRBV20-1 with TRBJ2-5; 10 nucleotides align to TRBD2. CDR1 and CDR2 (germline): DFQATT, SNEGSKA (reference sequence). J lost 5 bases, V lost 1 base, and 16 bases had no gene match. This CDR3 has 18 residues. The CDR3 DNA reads TGCAGTGCTAGAGCCCCAATAGCGGGGGGCCTTGTGGGGGAGACCCAGTACTTC. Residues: CSARAPIAGGLVGETQYF.

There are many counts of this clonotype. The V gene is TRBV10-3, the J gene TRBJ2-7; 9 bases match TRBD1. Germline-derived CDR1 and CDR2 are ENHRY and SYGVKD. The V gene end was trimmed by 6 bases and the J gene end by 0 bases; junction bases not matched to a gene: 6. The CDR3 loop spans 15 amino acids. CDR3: CAIRQDRGTSYEQYV. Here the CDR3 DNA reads TGTGCCATCAGGCAAGACAGGGGGACCTCCTACGAGCAGTACGTC.

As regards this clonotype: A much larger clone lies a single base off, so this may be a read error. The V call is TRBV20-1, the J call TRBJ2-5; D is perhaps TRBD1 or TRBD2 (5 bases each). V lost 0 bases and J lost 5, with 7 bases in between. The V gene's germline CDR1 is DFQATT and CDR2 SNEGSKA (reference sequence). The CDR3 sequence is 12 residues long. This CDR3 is CSAREWGETQYF. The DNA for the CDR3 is TGCAGTGCTAGAGAATGGGGGGAGACCCAGTACTTC.

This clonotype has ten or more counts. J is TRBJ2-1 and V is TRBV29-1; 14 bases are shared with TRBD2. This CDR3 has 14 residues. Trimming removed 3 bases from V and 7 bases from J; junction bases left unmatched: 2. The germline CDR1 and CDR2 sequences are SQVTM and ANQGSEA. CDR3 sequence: CSVETSGGANEQFF. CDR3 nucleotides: TGCAGCGTTGAGACTAGCGGGGGGGCAAATGAGCAGTTCTTC.